These T cell receptor beta chains were read from a single sample in a study of T cell responses to AZD1222 COVID-19 vaccine. Method: immunoSEQ multiplex PCR; TCRdb's copy keeps in-frame clones and lacks some. The table includes more than 120,000 clones, about 90% detected once. The sequenced sample was peripheral blood, obtained 28 days after the second AZD1222 dose. Receptor source: an adult who received the AZD1222 COVID-19 vaccine. The CDR3 runs from the conserved cysteine through the conserved F or W. A D gene is named only where the DNA matches it firmly. The size field is filled for only some rows; it gives once, few, many or a size class.

d_gene	v_gene	abundance	j_gene	CDR3nt	CDR3aa
-	TRBV6-5	-	TRBJ1-1	TGTGCCAGCAGTTACGGGGCAATGAACACTGAAGCTTTCTTT	CASSYGAMNTEAFF
TRBD2	TRBV19	-	TRBJ2-7	TGTGCCAGTAGCCAGACTAGCGGACCTACGGGCGAGCAGTACTTC	CASSQTSGPTGEQYF
-	TRBV10-2	-	TRBJ2-2	TGCGCCAGCAGTCACGGCACCGGGGAGCTGTTTTTT	CASSHGTGELFF
-	TRBV5-6	-	TRBJ1-2	TGTGCCAGCAGCTTGAGGGCATCTTATGGCTACACCTTC	CASSLRASYGYTF
-	TRBV27	few	TRBJ2-1	TGTGCCAGCAGTCCCTTGGGGCGGGATGAGCAGTTCTTC	CASSPLGRDEQFF
-	TRBV15	-	TRBJ1-5	TGTGCCACCAGCAGAGACAGGGGTAGCAATCAGCCCCAGCATTTT	CATSRDRGSNQPQHF
-	TRBV28	-	TRBJ2-1	TGTGCCAGCAGTGGTCCGAGTGTCCCAGCGCAGTTCTTC	CASSGPSVPAQFF
-	TRBV12-3/TRBV12-4	-	TRBJ1-1	TGTGCCAGCAGTATTACAGACAAAGCTTTCTTT	CASSITDKAFF
-	TRBV11-2	-	TRBJ1-3	TGTGCCAGCAGCTTAGCCAGGGTACGAAACACCATATATTTT	CASSLARVRNTIYF
-	TRBV6-5	-	TRBJ1-1	TGTGCCAGCAGTACCCACACGAAAATAAACACTGAAGCTTTCTTT	CASSTHTKINTEAFF
-	TRBV28	-	TRBJ1-2	TGTGCCAGCAGTACAGCCTATGGCTACACCTTC	CASSTAYGYTF
-	TRBV7-2	-	TRBJ2-1	TGTGCCAGCAGCTTAGTGGATTCTGGTTACAATGAGCAGTTCTTC	CASSLVDSGYNEQFF
-	TRBV5-4	once	TRBJ1-2	TGTGCCAGCACTCACAGGACGGACTATGGCTACACCTTC	CASTHRTDYGYTF
TRBD1	TRBV19	-	TRBJ1-2	TGTGCCAGTAGTTATCGGACAGGGTATGGCTACACCTTC	CASSYRTGYGYTF
TRBD1	TRBV15	-	TRBJ1-1	TGTGCCACCAGCCAGGACAGGGGTACTGAAGCTTTCTTT	CATSQDRGTEAFF
-	TRBV7-8	-	TRBJ2-7	TGTGCCAGCAGCTTAGCGGGCGGGCCCTTCTACGAGCAGTACTTC	CASSLAGGPFYEQYF
TRBD2	TRBV5-4	-	TRBJ2-7	TGTGCCAGCAGCTGGGGAGGGATGTTGGGGTACGAGCAGTACTTC	CASSWGGMLGYEQYF
-	TRBV9	-	TRBJ1-1	TGTGCCAGCAGCGTAGTTGGGGGGAACACTGAAGCTTTCTTT	CASSVVGGNTEAFF
-	TRBV13	-	TRBJ2-3	TGTGCCAGCAGCCTCGGAGGGCACACAGATACGCAGTATTTT	CASSLGGHTDTQYF
-	TRBV2	-	TRBJ2-1	TGTGCCAGCAGCCGTGAAAATGAGCAGTTCTTC	CASSRENEQFF
-	TRBV3-1/TRBV3-2	-	TRBJ1-2	TGTGCCAGCAGCCAAGGGCGGGTTGGTTTATACAATGGCTACACCTTC	CASSQGRVGLYNGYTF
-	TRBV3-1/TRBV3-2	-	TRBJ1-1	TGTGCCAGCAGCCTTCGACAGGTCGGAGAGGGCACTGAAGCTTTCTTT	CASSLRQVGEGTEAFF
TRBD1	TRBV7-8	-	TRBJ1-4	TGTGCCAGCAGCCCGGGACAGGGTAGAACTAATGAAAAACTGTTTTTT	CASSPGQGRTNEKLFF
-	TRBV2	-	TRBJ1-2	TGTGCCAGCAGTGAGACCAGCTATGGCTACACCTTC	CASSETSYGYTF
TRBD1	TRBV6-5	-	TRBJ1-2	TGTGCCAGCAGTTCAGACAGGGCATATGGCTACACCTTC	CASSSDRAYGYTF
TRBD2	TRBV7-2	-	TRBJ2-1	TGTGCCAGCAGCAGGCGCGGGGGGCGTAGTGAGCAGTTCTTC	CASSRRGGRSEQFF